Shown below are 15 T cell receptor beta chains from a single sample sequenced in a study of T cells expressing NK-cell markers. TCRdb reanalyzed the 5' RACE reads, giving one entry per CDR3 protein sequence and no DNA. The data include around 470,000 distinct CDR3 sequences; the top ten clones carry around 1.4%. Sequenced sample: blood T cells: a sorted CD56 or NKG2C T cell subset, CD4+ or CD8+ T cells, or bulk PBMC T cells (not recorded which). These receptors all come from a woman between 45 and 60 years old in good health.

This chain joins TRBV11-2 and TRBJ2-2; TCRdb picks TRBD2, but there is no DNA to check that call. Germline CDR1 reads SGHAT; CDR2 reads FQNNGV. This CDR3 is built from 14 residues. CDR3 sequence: CASSLGGWTGELFF.

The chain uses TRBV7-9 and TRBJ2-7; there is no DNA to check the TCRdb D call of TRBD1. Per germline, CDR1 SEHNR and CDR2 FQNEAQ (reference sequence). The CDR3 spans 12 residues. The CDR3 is CASSTGQGGQYF.

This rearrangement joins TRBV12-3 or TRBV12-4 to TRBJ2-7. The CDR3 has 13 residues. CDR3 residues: CASSLRRSYEQYF.

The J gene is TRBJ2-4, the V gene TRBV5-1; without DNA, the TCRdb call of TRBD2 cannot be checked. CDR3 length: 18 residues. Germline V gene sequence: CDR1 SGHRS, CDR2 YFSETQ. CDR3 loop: CASSALGTSGIAKNIQYF.

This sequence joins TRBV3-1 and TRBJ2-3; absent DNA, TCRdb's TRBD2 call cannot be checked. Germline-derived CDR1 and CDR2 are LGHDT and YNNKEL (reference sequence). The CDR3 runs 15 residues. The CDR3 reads CASSQGLAGGDTQYF.

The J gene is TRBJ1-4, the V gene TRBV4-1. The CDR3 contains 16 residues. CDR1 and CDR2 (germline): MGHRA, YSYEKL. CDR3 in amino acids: CASSQDQAAPNEKLFF.

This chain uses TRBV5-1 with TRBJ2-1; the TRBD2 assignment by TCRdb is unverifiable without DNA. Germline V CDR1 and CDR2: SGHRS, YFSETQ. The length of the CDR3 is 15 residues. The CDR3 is CASIFSASGRDEQFF. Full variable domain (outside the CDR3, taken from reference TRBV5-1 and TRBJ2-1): KAGVTQTPRYLIKTRGQQVTLSCSPISGHRSVSWYQQTPGQGLQFLFEYFSETQRNKGNFPGRFSGRQFSNSRSEMNVSTLELGDSALYLCASIFSASGRDEQFFGPGTRLTVL.

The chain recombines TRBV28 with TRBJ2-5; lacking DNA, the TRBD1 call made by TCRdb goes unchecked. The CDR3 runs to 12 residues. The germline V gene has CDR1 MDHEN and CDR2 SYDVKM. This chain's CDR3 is CASSPERETQYF.

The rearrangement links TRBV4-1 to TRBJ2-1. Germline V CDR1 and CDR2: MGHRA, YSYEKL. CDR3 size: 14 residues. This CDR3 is CASSPRNHYNEQFF.

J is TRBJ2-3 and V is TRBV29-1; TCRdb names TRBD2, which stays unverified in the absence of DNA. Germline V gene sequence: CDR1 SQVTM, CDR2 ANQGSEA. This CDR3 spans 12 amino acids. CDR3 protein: CSVGTSGDTQYF.

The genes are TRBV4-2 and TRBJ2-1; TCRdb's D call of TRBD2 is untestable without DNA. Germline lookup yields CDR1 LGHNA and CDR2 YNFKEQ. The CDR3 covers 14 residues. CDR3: CASSLRRGRYEQFF.

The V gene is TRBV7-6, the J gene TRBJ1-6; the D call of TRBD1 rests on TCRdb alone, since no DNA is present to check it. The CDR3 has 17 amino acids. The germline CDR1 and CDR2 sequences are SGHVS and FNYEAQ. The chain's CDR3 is CASSTRPGQGILSLLHF.

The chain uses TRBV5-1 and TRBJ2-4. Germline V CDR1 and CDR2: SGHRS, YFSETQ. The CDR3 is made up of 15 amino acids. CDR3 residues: CASSLGELAKNIQYF.

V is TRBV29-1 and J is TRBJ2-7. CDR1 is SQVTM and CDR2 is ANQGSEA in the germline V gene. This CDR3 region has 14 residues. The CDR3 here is CSVAFVSRSYEQYF.

The CDR3 reads CASRHYSGRGTDTQYF. V is TRBV11-2 and J is TRBJ2-3; TCRdb returns TRBD2, unconfirmable since there is no DNA. CDR3 length: 16 residues. CDR1 is SGHAT and CDR2 is FQNNGV in the germline V gene. Combining the CDR3 with reference TRBV11-2 and TRBJ2-3 gives the whole variable domain EAGVAQSPRYKIIEKRQSVAFWCNPISGHATLYWYQQILGQGPKLLIQFQNNGVVDDSQLPKDRFSAERLKGVDSTLKIQPAKLEDSAVYLCASRHYSGRGTDTQYFGPGTRLTVL.